This passage covers 22 T cell receptor beta chains from one sample sequenced in a study of cytomegalovirus exposure and HLA in healthy donors. This table comes from immunoSEQ multiplex PCR, and its TCRdb copy is limited to in-frame clones, with some not included. Counted here are 110,000 to 150,000 clones, approximately 84% occurring once; the ten biggest clones make up 1.4%. The sample taken for sequencing was PBMCs. These receptors were collected from a woman aged 25-40 years in good health and CMV-seronegative.

The chain couples TRBV27 to TRBJ2-5, with 11 bases lining up with TRBD1. Unmatched junction bases numbered 4, after V lost 2 bases and J lost 5 bases. Germline V gene lookup returns CDR1 MNHEY and CDR2 SMNVEV (reference sequence). CDR3 size: 15 residues. The CDR3 bases are TGTGCCAGCAGTTTAAGGGGACAGGGGGTGGAGACCCAGTACTTC. Translated, it gives CASSLRGQGVETQYF.

The V gene is TRBV7-3, the J gene TRBJ2-2; D is uncertain. The germline V and J ends were trimmed by 2 bases and 6 bases, with 7 bases remaining between them. Germline lookup yields CDR1 SGHTA and CDR2 FQGTGA. The CDR3 length is 13 residues. DNA of the CDR3: TGTGCCAGCAGCTTAGTCTTTTCCGGGGAGCTGTTTTTT. This encodes CASSLVFSGELFF.

CDR3 DNA sequence: TGTGCCAGCAGCTTAAAAGGAGCGGCAGACCCAACGGGGACCCAGTACTTC. Translation: CASSLKGAADPTGTQYF. The rearrangement joins TRBV7-9 to TRBJ2-5, with D tentatively TRBD2 (5 bases). Germline V gives CDR1 SEHNR, CDR2 FQNEAQ (reference sequence). The V end lost 2 bases, the J end lost 7 bases, and 23 bases lay between the germline ends. The CDR3 consists of 17 residues.

This chain connects TRBV28 to TRBJ2-7; 9 positions agree with TRBD1. CDR1 is MDHEN and CDR2 is SYDVKM in the germline V gene. J lost 3 bases, V lost 5 bases, and 20 bases had no gene match. The CDR3 spans 19 residues. The CDR3 bases are TGTGCCAGCAGTAACCGGCGGACAGGGGCCTTCCGGGGGAGCTACGAGCAGTACTTC. Protein sequence: CASSNRRTGAFRGSYEQYF.

CDR3 sequence: CASSLVSGHSYEQYF. CDR3 nucleotides: TGTGCCAGCAGCTTAGTTAGCGGGCACTCCTACGAGCAGTACTTC. This chain connects TRBV7-2 to TRBJ2-7, with 7 positions matching TRBD2. Trimming at V came to 1 base and at J to 0 bases, leaving 3 bases not matched to a gene. From germline, CDR1 is SGHTA and CDR2 FQGNSA. This CDR3 comprises 15 residues.

The V gene is TRBV2, the J gene TRBJ2-2; tentatively, D is TRBD2 (6 bases). The germline V gene has CDR1 SNHLY and CDR2 FYNNEI. This CDR3 is built from 13 residues. Between the trimmed V and J ends, which lost 6 bases and 3 bases, there was a span of 8 bases. The CDR3: CASRRGDTGELFF. In nucleotides, the CDR3 is TGTGCCAGCAGGCGGGGAGACACCGGGGAGCTGTTTTTT.

This clone was counted once. This chain joins TRBV25-1 and TRBJ1-4, with unresolved D. The CDR3 contains 16 residues. The V end lost 4 bases, the J end lost 8 bases, and 20 bases lay between the germline ends. From germline, CDR1 is MGHDK and CDR2 SYGVNS. CDR3 sequence: CASSAGRRPSGEKLFF. The DNA for the CDR3 is TGTGCCAGCAGTGCGGGAAGGCGGCCAAGTGGGGAAAAACTGTTTTTT.

The rearrangement joins TRBV27 to TRBJ1-2; D is unresolved. In germline, CDR1 is MNHEY, CDR2 SMNVEV (reference sequence). With 1 base removed from V and 2 bases from J, the gap between germline ends came to 11 bases. The CDR3 spans 15 residues. The CDR3 nucleotides are TGTGCCAGCAGTTTATATGCCCCCGGGAACTATGGCTACACCTTC. Translation: CASSLYAPGNYGYTF.

The V call is TRBV5-1, the J call TRBJ2-1; weak D call: TRBD1 (6 bases). Germline CDR1 SGHRS, CDR2 YFSETQ. Trimming cost V 0 bases and J 3 bases, with 10 bases left between them. The CDR3 loop spans 15 amino acids. This chain's CDR3 is CASSLVTGYYNEQFF. The DNA for the CDR3 is TGCGCCAGCAGCTTGGTTACAGGGTACTACAATGAGCAGTTCTTC.

V is TRBV18 and J is TRBJ1-2; D is perhaps TRBD1 (5 bases). Germline CDR1 and CDR2: KGHSH and LQKENI. The CDR3 contains 18 residues. Trimming shortened V by 1 base and J by 4 bases, and 22 bases separated the two germline ends. CDR3: CASSPLAVAQETVYGYTF. CDR3 in DNA: TGTGCCAGCTCACCACTAGCGGTGGCACAGGAGACAGTCTATGGCTACACCTTC.

The chain is built from TRBV28 and TRBJ1-2; TRBD1 matches 8 bases. J gave up 7 bases and V 4 bases, and 8 bases lay outside the gene matches. The CDR3 length is 14 residues. Germline loops: CDR1 MDHEN, CDR2 SYDVKM. The CDR3: CASSSTGETRGYTF. The CDR3 nucleotides read TGTGCCAGCAGTTCGACAGGGGAGACGCGTGGCTACACCTTC.

J is TRBJ1-5 and V is TRBV6-5; D is uncertain. This CDR3 is 14 amino acids long. Trimming shortened V by 4 bases and J by 11 bases, and 18 bases separated the two germline ends. The germline V gene encodes CDR1 MNHEY and CDR2 SVGAGI. This chain's CDR3 is CASSSTAGVLSQHF. The DNA of the CDR3 is TGTGCCAGCAGTTCCACGGCCGGGGTGTTGTCCCAGCATTTT.

The chain carries TRBV19 and TRBJ2-3, with 9 positions matching TRBD2. The CDR3 is 20 residues long. The V gene end was trimmed by 0 bases and the J gene end by 0 bases; junction bases not matched to a gene: 13. CDR1 is LNHDA and CDR2 is SQIVND in the germline V gene (reference sequence). The CDR3 DNA follows: TGTGCCAGTAGTATAGACGCTAGCGGGGTAAATTGGGCTAGCACAGATACGCAGTATTTT. Protein product: CASSIDASGVNWASTDTQYF.

The chain has TRBV19 and TRBJ1-2; D perhaps matches TRBD1 (6 bases). The CDR3 sequence is 13 residues long. The germline V gene encodes CDR1 LNHDA and CDR2 SQIVND (reference sequence). The V end was cut by 6 bases, the J end by 3 bases, with 11 bases between. CDR3 amino acids: CASRTYRDYGYTF. CDR3 in DNA: TGTGCCAGTAGGACCTACAGGGACTATGGCTACACCTTC.

This clone showed up just once. This chain connects TRBV4-1 to TRBJ2-1; no reliable D call. V lost 4 bases, J lost 7 bases, and 5 bases lay in between. This CDR3 region has 11 residues. Germline-derived CDR1 and CDR2 are MGHRA and YSYEKL. DNA of the CDR3: TGCGCCAGCAGCCGAGGTAATGAGCAGTTCTTC. Protein: CASSRGNEQFF.

This clone has only one observation. The rearrangement joins TRBV4-1 to TRBJ1-2; tentative D call: TRBD1 (6 bases). This CDR3 has 15 amino acids. Germline lookup yields CDR1 MGHRA and CDR2 YSYEKL. Trimming shortened V by 0 bases and J by 4 bases, and 12 bases separated the two germline ends. CDR3 coding DNA: TGCGCCAGCAGCCAAGATTACAGGGCTGGCTATGGCTACACCTTC. Its translation: CASSQDYRAGYGYTF.

CDR3 in amino acids: CASSGGTSGGYNEQFF. CDR3 coding DNA: TGCGCCAGCAGCGGAGGGACTAGCGGGGGCTACAATGAGCAGTTCTTC. This rearrangement joins TRBV5-1 to TRBJ2-1; 14 positions match TRBD2. After removal of 4 bases from V and 3 bases from J, the junction contained 3 bases not matched to a gene. The CDR3 loop spans 16 amino acids. CDR1 and CDR2 from the germline V gene are SGHRS and YFSETQ.

The rearrangement uses TRBV7-9 and TRBJ2-2, with 7 bases identical to TRBD1. With V trimmed by 4 bases and J by 4 bases, 9 bases remained unmatched. The CDR3 is made up of 16 amino acids. Germline V gene lookup returns CDR1 SEHNR and CDR2 FQNEAQ (reference sequence). Here the CDR3 DNA reads TGTGCCAGCAGCTACCTAGGGGGCGTAGTCACCGGGGAGCTGTTTTTT. It specifies CASSYLGGVVTGELFF.

V usage is TRBV19 and J usage is TRBJ1-6, with 10 bases aligning to TRBD1. The CDR3 is 14 amino acids. The V segment lost 5 bases and the J segment 10 bases; nucleotides outside the gene matches: 5. From germline, CDR1 is LNHDA and CDR2 SQIVND (reference sequence). Here the CDR3 reads CASSSGTGASPLHF. For the CDR3, the DNA is TGTGCCAGTAGTTCCGGGACAGGGGCCTCACCCCTCCACTTT.

This chain links TRBV28 with TRBJ1-1, with 8 bases that match TRBD1. The V and J ends lost 6 bases and 1 base, in that order; junction bases with no gene match: 4. Germline V gene lookup returns CDR1 MDHEN and CDR2 SYDVKM. This CDR3 has 14 amino acids. CDR3 DNA: TGTGCCAGCAGGAGCAGGGGGCGGAACACTGAAGCTTTCTTT. Amino acids: CASRSRGRNTEAFF.

J is TRBJ1-2 and V is TRBV19, with 9 positions matching TRBD1. V gave up 10 bases and J gave up 6 bases; unmatched junction bases: 12. The CDR3 is 14 amino acids. The germline V gene encodes CDR1 LNHDA and CDR2 SQIVND (reference sequence). This chain's CDR3 is CAIRSGQGRDGYTF. The CDR3 DNA is TGTGCCATTCGATCGGGACAGGGCCGCGATGGCTACACCTTC.

V is TRBV5-5 and J is TRBJ2-7; 8 nucleotides line up with TRBD2. Trimming took 5 bases from V and 2 from J; bases not matched to a gene: 12. Germline loops: CDR1 SGHKS, CDR2 YYEKEE (reference sequence). CDR3 length: 16 amino acids. The CDR3 DNA follows: TGTGCCAGCAGTCTCCACGGGGGGGTCAACGCCTACGAGCAGTACTTC. Its protein product is CASSLHGGVNAYEQYF.